What follows describes a single T cell receptor (beta chain). Its antigen is as yet unknown. This record belongs to a study of T cells in localized non-small cell lung cancer. Whole-study findings and limits: In the blood, greater T cell density corresponded to longer overall survival. Uninvolved adjacent lung had higher T cell clonality than tumor and all other tissues.

This CDR3 spans 14 amino acids. The V end was cut by 2 bases, the J end by 2 bases, with 9 bases between. The germline V gene encodes CDR1 SGDLS and CDR2 YYNGEE. Generated by immunoSEQ multiplex PCR, the TCRdb table keeps only in-frame clones and is missing some. The sample lists 23,000 or so clones; more than 70% were seen once. The source of this sequence is a woman between 40 and 69 years old with stage III lung adenocarcinoma. The sequencing used peripheral blood mononuclear cells, collected before any cancer treatment. V usage is TRBV9 and J usage is TRBJ2-3; possible D gene TRBD2, 5 bases. In DNA form, the CDR3 reads TGTGCCAGCAGCGTGACGAGGGTCACAGATACGCAGTATTTT. Its translation is CASSVTRVTDTQYF. Variable domain in full (rest from reference TRBV9 and TRBJ2-3): DSGVTQTPKHLITATGQRVTLRCSPRSGDLSVYWYQQSLDQGLQFLIQYYNGEERAKGNILERFSAQQFPDLHSELNLSSLELGDSALYFCASSVTRVTDTQYFGPGTRLTVL.